The source of this TCR beta chain is a study of T cell repertoires in cytomegalovirus infection (dated by TCRdb to between 2018 and 2020). Broadly, across the study: Because public TCR beta signatures pointed to carriage of CMV infection together with the matching HLA type, the HLA type of each donor mattered for the analysis. Overall study results and their limits: Carriers of CMV infection plus the relevant HLA type were discriminated by the cumulative frequency of public TCR beta family members in the study cohort and in an independent roughly 320-donor cohort. The ex vivo response was dominated by HLA-C-restricted CMV-specific TCR beta clonotypes, which also provided the single most frequent clonotype in two of eight donors.

Remarks on this clonotype: Its antigen remains unidentified. No base quality values were provided; no much bigger clone lies one nucleotide off.

Reads for this sample came from an Illumina HiSeq 1500. TCRdb ran its own pipeline on the public reads, namely fastp trimming at Q25 and MiXCR clone calling, and kept in-frame beta chains. Each entry merges the rows of one CDR3 protein and shows their most common DNA and genes. The sample table contains 150,000 to 200,000 distinct CDR3 sequences; only one count was recorded for 15% to 20% of them. The ten biggest clones cover around 20% of the sample. From cysteine to phenylalanine, the CDR3 is 15 amino acids long. Only the CDR3 DNA stays, 45 bases, in frame from base 1. For CDR1 and CDR2, the germline V gene (reference sequence) lists LNHDA and SQIVND. Trimming removed 3 bases from V and 5 bases from J; the gene matches leave 3 bases unexplained.

This clonotype was obtained from a human donor in good health (CMV status not recorded). Some clones in this sample may be carry-over from other donors' samples. This sequence uses TRBV19 and TRBJ2-7; 14 central bases correspond to TRBD2. The specimen was CD8+ T cells from PBMCs. The DNA sequence follows: TGTGCCAGTAGTATTGGACTAGCGGGAGGACACGAGCAGTACTTC. This encodes CASSIGLAGGHEQYF.